This is a list of T cell receptor beta chains from one sample in a study of T-cell reconstitution after alpha-beta-depleted transplantation in children. MiXCR was run by TCRdb on the PCR reads, yielding one entry per CDR3 protein. Of roughly 100,000 distinct CDR3 sequences in the sample, approximately 8% are singletons; the top ten hold 16%. Sequenced material: PBMCs, taken before TCRalphabeta/CD19-depleted stem cell transplant. These receptors came from a boy under 10 years old with acute lymphoblastic leukemia, due to receive a stem cell transplant. CDR3s include the opening cysteine and the closing phenylalanine or tryptophan. D genes are given only for firm matches. Not all rows give a size; the values are once, few, many and, for expanded clones, a class.

.	TRBJ2-3	many	TRBV2	CASSEAGNTQYF	TGTGCCAGCAGTGAAGCGGGGAATACGCAGTATTTT
.	TRBJ2-2	few	TRBV10-3	CAITPDTSPDTGELFF	TGTGCCATCACCCCGGACACCTCCCCGGACACCGGGGAGCTGTTTTTT
TRBD2	TRBJ2-1	many	TRBV11-3	CASSLRAGGPNSYNEQFF	TGTGCCAGCAGCCTACGAGCGGGGGGGCCGAACTCCTACAATGAGCAGTTCTTC
TRBD2	TRBJ2-3	.	TRBV10-3	CAISPEGLADTQYF	TGTGCCATCAGTCCAGAGGGACTAGCGGATACGCAGTATTTT
.	TRBJ2-7	many	TRBV5-1	CASSPTWDGEQYF	TGCGCCAGCAGCCCGACCTGGGACGGAGAGCAGTACTTC
.	TRBJ1-2	many	TRBV14	CASSLDSRSYGYTF	TGTGCCAGCAGCCTGGATTCAAGATCCTATGGCTACACCTTC
TRBD1	TRBJ2-5	many	TRBV20-1	CSARRGPETQYF	TGCAGTGCTCGAAGGGGGCCGGAGACCCAGTACTTC
.	TRBJ1-5	few	TRBV20-1	CSAATGPESNQPQHF	TGCAGTGCTGCTACAGGGCCGGAGAGCAATCAGCCCCAGCATTTT
.	TRBJ2-2	few	TRBV7-8	CASSFLRDTGELFF	TGTGCCAGCAGCTTTCTCAGGGACACCGGGGAGCTGTTTTTT
TRBD1	TRBJ1-1	few	TRBV20-1	CSARQGAHTEAFF	TGCAGTGCTAGGCAGGGGGCGCACACTGAAGCTTTCTTT
.	TRBJ2-1	many	TRBV2	CASSGGLVNEQFF	TGTGCCAGCAGCGGGGGACTTGTTAATGAGCAGTTCTTC
.	TRBJ2-1	many	TRBV21-1	CASSSRDRGVYNEQFF	TGTGCCAGCAGCAGCCGGGACAGGGGAGTTTACAATGAGCAGTTCTTC
.	TRBJ2-3	few	TRBV4-3	CASSQRVESTDTQYF	TGCGCCAGCAGCCAACGGGTAGAAAGCACAGATACGCAGTATTTT
.	TRBJ2-7	many	TRBV7-2	CASSPGDSFYEQYF	TGTGCCAGCAGCCCGGGGGACAGCTTCTACGAGCAGTACTTC
.	TRBJ1-5	few	TRBV20-1	CSVGVRAGNQPQHF	TGCAGTGTAGGGGTCCGGGCGGGCAATCAGCCCCAGCATTTT
.	TRBJ2-1	many	TRBV5-1	CASSVAGGLGREQFF	TGCGCCAGCAGCGTCGCCGGGGGGCTGGGACGTGAGCAGTTCTTC
TRBD1	TRBJ2-5	.	TRBV5-5	CASSLRDMRTGGSETQYF	TGTGCCAGCAGCTTGCGGGACATGAGGACAGGGGGTAGTGAGACCCAGTACTTC
TRBD2	TRBJ2-3	many	TRBV7-2	CASTKTRGGLGTDTQYF	TGTGCCAGCACCAAAACCCGGGGGGGCCTAGGGACAGATACGCAGTATTTT
.	TRBJ2-1	few	TRBV13	CASSPGLNYNEQFF	TGTGCCAGCAGCCCGGGACTCAACTACAATGAGCAGTTCTTC
.	TRBJ2-1	.	TRBV6-5	CASSYSPRQLYNEQFF	TGTGCCAGCAGTTACTCCCCACGGCAACTATACAATGAGCAGTTCTTC
.	TRBJ1-5	few	TRBV7-8	CASSFRGFGNQPQHF	TGTGCCAGCAGCTTTCGGGGTTTTGGCAATCAGCCCCAGCATTTT
.	TRBJ2-7	many	TRBV28	CASNIRGFYEQYF	TGTGCCAGCAATATAAGGGGTTTCTACGAGCAGTACTTC
TRBD1	TRBJ2-3	many	TRBV25-1	CASSTRDSSTDTQYF	TGTGCCAGCAGTACCCGGGACAGCAGCACAGATACGCAGTATTTT
.	TRBJ2-3	many	TRBV7-6	CASSLGSGTSSYF	TGTGCCAGCAGCTTAGGATCCGGGACATCTTCGTATTTT
.	TRBJ2-1	few	TRBV28	CASITLFGYAYNEQFF	TGTGCCAGCATAACTCTCTTTGGTTACGCCTACAATGAGCAGTTCTTC
.	TRBJ2-1	many	TRBV20-1	CSAPGTWDEQFF	TGCAGTGCTCCAGGGACCTGGGATGAGCAGTTCTTC
.	TRBJ2-5	few	TRBV20-1	CSARGQGETQYF	TGCAGTGCCCGCGGACAAGGGGAGACCCAGTACTTC
.	TRBJ1-6	few	TRBV20-1	CSARRLLNSPLHF	TGCAGTGCTAGGAGGCTTCTTAATTCACCCCTCCACTTT
.	TRBJ2-2	few	TRBV10-2	CASISGELTGELFF	TGCGCCAGCATCTCGGGGGAGCTCACCGGGGAGCTGTTTTTT
TRBD1	TRBJ1-1	few	TRBV5-1	CASNPTGRFVGTEAFF	TGCGCCAGCAATCCGACAGGGAGGTTTGTTGGCACTGAAGCTTTCTTT
.	TRBJ2-7	many	TRBV4-1	CASSQDRGGPYEQYF	TGCGCCAGCAGCCAAGATAGGGGAGGCCCCTACGAGCAGTACTTC
.	TRBJ2-5	.	TRBV4-2	CASSQERGAQETQYF	TGTGCCAGCAGCCAAGAACGGGGGGCCCAAGAGACCCAGTACTTC
.	TRBJ2-1	.	TRBV7-2	CASSPRRGDNEQFF	TGTGCCAGCAGCCCCCGGAGGGGGGACAATGAGCAGTTCTTC
.	TRBJ2-2	many	TRBV5-6	CASSDHYTGELFF	TGTGCCAGCAGCGATCACTACACCGGGGAGCTGTTTTTT
TRBD2	TRBJ2-1	few	TRBV7-3	CASSLLAGVDNEQFF	TGTGCCAGCAGCTTACTAGCGGGGGTTGACAATGAGCAGTTCTTC
.	TRBJ2-2	many	TRBV19	CASNPGLTRGGELFF	TGTGCCAGTAACCCGGGACTTACCCGAGGAGGGGAGCTGTTTTTT
.	TRBJ2-7	many	TRBV7-3	CASSLSGGRTKQYF	TGTGCCAGCAGTCTATCCGGGGGAAGAACGAAGCAGTACTTC
.	TRBJ1-1	few	TRBV7-2	CASSLGPGVITEAFF	TGTGCCAGCAGCTTAGGACCAGGAGTGATCACTGAAGCTTTCTTT
TRBD2	TRBJ2-3	.	TRBV6-5	CASSSTTSGGEAQYF	TGTGCCAGCAGTTCCACGACTAGCGGGGGGGAGGCGCAGTATTTT
TRBD2	TRBJ2-7	few	TRBV28	CASSDGGAQNEQYF	TGTGCCAGCAGTGACGGGGGGGCTCAGAACGAGCAGTACTTC
TRBD1	TRBJ1-2	.	TRBV5-1	CASSWETGNYGYTF	TGCGCCAGCAGCTGGGAGACAGGGAACTATGGCTACACCTTC
.	TRBJ2-4	few	TRBV2	CASQRQGLAKNIQYF	TGTGCCAGCCAAAGACAGGGACTAGCCAAAAACATTCAGTACTTC
TRBD2	TRBJ2-3	many	TRBV6-2/TRBV6-3	CAGSSGETDTQYF	TGTGCCGGTTCTAGCGGGGAGACAGATACGCAGTATTTT
.	TRBJ1-5	.	TRBV10-3	CAISADRISNQPQHF	TGTGCCATCAGCGCTGACAGGATTAGCAATCAGCCCCAGCATTTT
.	TRBJ2-7	many	TRBV9	CASSVGGGFSSYEQYF	TGTGCCAGCAGCGTTGGGGGGGGCTTTAGCTCCTACGAGCAGTACTTC
TRBD1	TRBJ2-3	.	TRBV19	CASSPGTGLSEDTQYF	TGTGCCAGTAGTCCGGGGACAGGGTTGAGCGAGGATACGCAGTATTTT
.	TRBJ2-7	few	TRBV7-6	CASSLARNRGSYEQYF	TGTGCCAGCAGCTTAGCGCGAAATAGAGGGTCCTACGAGCAGTACTTC
.	TRBJ2-7	.	TRBV5-1	CASRDNSYEQYF	TGCGCCAGCAGGGACAACTCCTACGAGCAGTACTTC
TRBD1	TRBJ1-1	many	TRBV6-4	CASSESTGNAEAFF	TGTGCCAGCAGCGAATCGACAGGGAACGCTGAAGCTTTCTTT
.	TRBJ1-2	.	TRBV5-1	CASSFVGGLNYGYTF	TGCGCCAGCAGCTTCGTGGGAGGCCTGAACTATGGCTACACCTTC
.	TRBJ2-7	many	TRBV20-1	CSAKFQANFRANEQYF	TGCAGTGCTAAATTCCAAGCGAACTTCAGGGCCAACGAGCAGTACTTC
.	TRBJ1-1	few	TRBV2	CASSEGEGGLRTEAFF	TGTGCCAGCAGTGAAGGAGAAGGGGGGTTGCGCACTGAAGCTTTCTTT
TRBD2	TRBJ2-1	many	TRBV7-6	CASSLAAGAGDEQFF	TGTGCCAGCAGCTTAGCAGCGGGGGCGGGGGATGAGCAGTTCTTC
.	TRBJ1-2	once	TRBV5-6	CVSTERGGADYGYTF	TGTGTCAGCACCGAAAGAGGAGGGGCGGACTATGGCTACACCTTC
.	TRBJ2-3	many	TRBV12-3/TRBV12-4	CASSGHSTDTQYF	TGTGCCAGCAGTGGACACAGCACAGATACGCAGTATTTT
TRBD2	TRBJ2-3	.	TRBV19	CASSTLAGLSQDTQYF	TGTGCCAGTAGTACCCTAGCGGGTCTATCTCAGGATACGCAGTATTTT
.	TRBJ2-3	few	TRBV18	CASATGPTDTQYF	TGTGCCAGCGCTACTGGACCCACAGATACGCAGTATTTT
TRBD1	TRBJ1-4	.	TRBV12-3/TRBV12-4	CASSSTGGGEKLFF	TGTGCCAGCAGCTCGACAGGGGGAGGGGAAAAACTGTTTTTT
.	TRBJ1-5	many	TRBV7-8	CASSQERQGNQPQHF	TGTGCCAGCAGCCAAGAACGGCAGGGCAATCAGCCCCAGCATTTT
.	TRBJ2-5	.	TRBV3-1	CASAGGSGGETQYF	TGTGCCAGCGCCGGGGGTAGCGGCGGGGAGACCCAGTACTTC